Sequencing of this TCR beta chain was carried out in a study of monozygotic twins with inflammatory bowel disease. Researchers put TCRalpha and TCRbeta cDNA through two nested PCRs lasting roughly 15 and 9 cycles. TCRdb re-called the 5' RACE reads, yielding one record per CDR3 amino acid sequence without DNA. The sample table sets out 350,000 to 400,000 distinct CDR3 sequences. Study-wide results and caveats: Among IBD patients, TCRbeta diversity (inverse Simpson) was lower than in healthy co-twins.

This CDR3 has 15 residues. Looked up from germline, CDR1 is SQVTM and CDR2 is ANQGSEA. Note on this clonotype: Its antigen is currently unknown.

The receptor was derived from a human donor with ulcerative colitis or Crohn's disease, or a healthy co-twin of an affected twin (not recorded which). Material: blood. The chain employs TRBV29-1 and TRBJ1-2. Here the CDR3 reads CSVDGAQGPGYGYTF.